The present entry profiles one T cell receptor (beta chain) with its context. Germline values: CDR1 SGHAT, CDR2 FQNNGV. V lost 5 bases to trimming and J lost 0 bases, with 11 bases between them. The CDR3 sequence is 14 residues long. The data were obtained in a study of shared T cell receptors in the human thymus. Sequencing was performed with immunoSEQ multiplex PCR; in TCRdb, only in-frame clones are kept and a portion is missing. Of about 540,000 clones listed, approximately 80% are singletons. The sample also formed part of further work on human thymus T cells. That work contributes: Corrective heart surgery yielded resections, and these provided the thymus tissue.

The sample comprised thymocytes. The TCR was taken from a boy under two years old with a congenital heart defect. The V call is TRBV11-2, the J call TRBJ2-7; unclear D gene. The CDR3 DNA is TGTGCCAGCAGCCCGTCCCAGGCCTCCTACGAGCAGTACTTC. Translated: CASSPSQASYEQYF.